The clone carrying this TCR beta chain was recorded a few times. Researchers sorted participants into cohorts using their self-reported clinical history. The source of the sample is a study of blood T cell repertoires in COVID-19. This CDR3 spans 13 amino acids. V shed 3 bases and J shed 10 bases, with 14 bases lying between them. Per germline, CDR1 SGHRS and CDR2 YFSETQ. TCRdb's table, derived via immunoSEQ multiplex PCR, lists solely in-frame clones and lacks some. The sample lists fewer than 250,000 clones, 80% to 90% occurring once. The sequence was obtained from a woman aged 45-65 years with acute COVID-19. The sequenced material came from PBMCs or T cells enriched from blood (not recorded which). The genes are TRBV5-1 and TRBJ2-1, with D perhaps TRBD1 (6 bases). The CDR3 DNA reads as TGCGCCAGCAGCTGGGCAGGGGTCACGGAGCAGTTCTTC. Amino acids: CASSWAGVTEQFF.